The next 32 T cell receptor beta chains were all read from a single sample in a study of T cells in Graves' hyperthyroidism and ophthalmopathy (dated by TCRdb to about 2019). The library came from multiplex PCR. Data came from an Illumina HiSeq 2000. TCR beta CDR3 regions were amplified from RNA transcripts. The first round of RT-PCR for the TCR CDR3 was performed with the HTBI primer set and the Qiagen OneStep RT-PCR kit. TCRdb's own reprocessing of the public reads used fastp at Q25 and MiXCR and kept productive beta chains. Rows are unified per CDR3 protein, each entry keeping the most common DNA and genes. The sample table contains about 350,000 distinct CDR3 sequences; only one count was recorded for about 18% of them. Jointly, the top ten make up approximately 4% of the sample. Sequenced sample: blood. Source of these receptors: a woman younger than 30 with Graves' hyperthyroidism.

Ten or more counts support this clonotype. The rearrangement joins TRBV5-1 to TRBJ2-2; 12 bases are shared with TRBD2. CDR3 length equals 15 residues. Trimming cost V 4 bases and J 4 bases; bases outside gene matches: 2. Per germline, CDR1 SGHRS and CDR2 YFSETQ. The CDR3 DNA reads TGCGCCAGCAGCAGGACTAGCGGGGCCACCGGGGAGCTGTTTTTT. It encodes CASSRTSGATGELFF.

This clonotype has a count of ten or more. The CDR3 nucleotides read TGTGCCACCAGAAGGTACACTGAAGCTTTCTTT. It translates to CATRRYTEAFF. The rearrangement links TRBV24-1 to TRBJ1-1; D call uncertain. The V end was cut by 7 bases, the J end by 3 bases, with 5 bases between. The CDR3 is 11 amino acids. Germline V gene lookup returns CDR1 KGHDR and CDR2 SFDVKD.

This clonotype showed up many times. V and J are TRBV18 and TRBJ2-5; 7 bases line up with TRBD1. Germline trimming cut 0 bases from V and 2 bases from J; bases unmatched to any gene: 6. The CDR3 totals 16 residues. CDR1 is KGHSH, CDR2 LQKENI, per germline. The CDR3 sequence: CASSPPARGPQETQYF. In nucleotides, the CDR3 is TGTGCCAGCTCACCACCGGCGAGGGGGCCTCAAGAGACCCAGTACTTC.

This clonotype has more than one count but fewer than ten. This sequence joins TRBV4-1 and TRBJ1-5; TRBD1 agrees at 10 bases. Trimming at V came to 1 base and at J to 4 bases, leaving 10 bases not matched to a gene. The CDR3 has 18 amino acids. Germline CDR1 and CDR2: MGHRA and YSYEKL. As DNA, the CDR3 is TGCGCCAGCAGCCAAGGTCGGATACCGGGACAGGGGAATCAGCCCCAGCATTTT. Protein: CASSQGRIPGQGNQPQHF.

CDR3 in amino acids: CSAISRDGYTF. CDR3 DNA sequence: TGCAGTGCTATCTCTCGAGACGGCTACACCTTC. The chain recombines TRBV20-1 with TRBJ1-2; D gene uncertain. V was pared by 4 bases and J by 8 bases, with 11 bases between. Germline V gene data show CDR1 as DFQATT and CDR2 as SNEGSKA (reference sequence). The CDR3 has 11 residues.

The sample holds many counts of this clonotype. The rearrangement joins TRBV19 to TRBJ1-1, with D possibly TRBD1 on 6 matching bases. V was shortened by 10 bases and J by 6 bases, with 21 bases between the two germline ends. CDR3 length: 14 amino acids. Germline values: CDR1 LNHDA, CDR2 SQIVND (reference sequence). The CDR3 here is CATPVNPGDSEAFF. CDR3 sequence (DNA): TGTGCCACCCCCGTCAACCCAGGGGACTCTGAAGCTTTCTTT.

On this clonotype: This may come from a read error, since a much larger clone is one base off. This chain joins TRBV6-1 and TRBJ1-2; 7 bases match TRBD1. Germline CDR1 is MNHNS and CDR2 is SASEGT. The CDR3 spans 14 residues. For the CDR3, the DNA is TGTTCCAGCAGTGAGGCAGGGGGTAACTATGGCTACACCTTC. Amino acid sequence: CSSSEAGGNYGYTF.

This clonotype has a count of ten or more. V usage is TRBV6-5 and J usage is TRBJ1-2, with 7 positions matching TRBD1. The CDR3 has 15 amino acids. Trimming took 2 bases from V and 3 from J; bases not matched to a gene: 6. CDR1 MNHEY and CDR2 SVGAGI come from the germline V gene. CDR3 nucleotide sequence: TGTGCCAGCAGTTACGGTGTGGGGACAGACTATGGCTACACCTTC. Its protein is CASSYGVGTDYGYTF.

This sequence joins TRBV6-1 and TRBJ2-4; D tentatively reads TRBD1 or TRBD2 (5 bases each). The ends were cut back, 6 bases at V and 4 bases at J, with 19 bases in the middle. CDR1 and CDR2 from the germline V gene are MNHNS and SASEGT. The CDR3 is 16 residues long. This CDR3 is CASSTLLVEGKNIQYF. In DNA, the CDR3 is TGTGCCAGCAGCACCCTTCTGGTCGAGGGGAAAAACATTCAGTACTTC.

This clonotype came up many times. The chain couples TRBV10-3 to TRBJ2-7; 12 bases are a match to TRBD2. V lost 2 bases, J lost 2 bases, and 4 bases stayed unmatched. CDR1 and CDR2 (germline): ENHRY, SYGVKD. The CDR3 totals 16 residues. CDR3 loop: CAISEGLAGKAYEQYF. The CDR3, as DNA: TGTGCCATCAGTGAGGGACTAGCGGGGAAGGCCTACGAGCAGTACTTC.

The chain carries TRBV29-1 and TRBJ2-5; possibly TRBD1 for D (6 bases). The CDR3 runs 13 residues. Per germline, CDR1 SQVTM and CDR2 ANQGSEA. Trimming stripped 2 bases from V and 3 bases from J, with 10 bases between. CDR3 nucleotide sequence: TGCAGCGTTGAAACAGGGATGGAAGAGACCCAGTACTTC. This codes for CSVETGMEETQYF.

This clonotype was observed a few times. The rearrangement links TRBV6-5 to TRBJ2-3, with D hard to call. The germline V gene has CDR1 MNHEY and CDR2 SVGAGI. The CDR3 contains 12 residues. V lost 0 bases and J lost 6, with 4 bases in between. The CDR3 DNA reads as TGTGCCAGCAGTTACTCCTCGGATACGCAGTATTTT. Encoded protein: CASSYSSDTQYF.

This clonotype was detected ten times or more. V and J are TRBV7-3 and TRBJ1-2; no definite D call. V was cut by 4 bases and J by 8 bases, with 14 bases left in between. The CDR3 is 13 amino acids. Germline V gene data show CDR1 as SGHTA and CDR2 as FQGTGA. The CDR3 coding sequence is TGTGCCAGCAGCTCCATCTCGGGGATGGGCTACACCTTC. This sequence encodes CASSSISGMGYTF.

There are many counts of this clonotype. The J gene is TRBJ2-5, the V gene TRBV3-1; the D gene could be TRBD1 or TRBD2 (6 bases each). V lost 6 bases, J lost 3 bases, and 14 bases lay in between. The length of the CDR3 is 14 residues. Germline values: CDR1 LGHDT, CDR2 YNNKEL (reference sequence). The CDR3 DNA follows: TGTGCCAGCAGTTTACGGGGGCCAGAAGAGACCCAGTACTTC. This sequence encodes CASSLRGPEETQYF.

With respect to this clonotype: This may stem from a read error, because a much larger clone lies one nucleotide away. The CDR3 does not end in the conserved phenylalanine or tryptophan, so this is likely a read error. The chain carries TRBV5-1 and TRBJ1-2; D unresolved. Germline values: CDR1 SGHRS, CDR2 YFSETQ. The CDR3 contains 13 residues. DNA for the CDR3: TGCGTCAGCAGCTTAACAGAATTCAATGGCTACACCCTC. It codes for CVSSLTEFNGYTL.

This clonotype was seen repeatedly, ten times or more. V gene TRBV6-1 combines with J gene TRBJ1-1; D is ambiguous. Deletions cut 6 bases from V and 1 base from J, with 3 bases between. This CDR3 has 11 amino acids. Looked up from germline, CDR1 is MNHNS and CDR2 is SASEGT. CDR3 amino acids: CASSGNTEAFF. CDR3 DNA: TGTGCCAGCAGCGGGAACACTGAAGCTTTCTTT.

There are many counts of this clonotype. The chain uses TRBV7-2 and TRBJ1-1; no clear D gene. Trimming shortened V by 3 bases and J by 7 bases, and 15 bases separated the two germline ends. The CDR3 extends over 14 amino acids. Germline V gives CDR1 SGHTA, CDR2 FQGNSA. The CDR3 region is CASSLGRIPREAFF. CDR3 bases: TGTGCCAGCAGCTTGGGCAGGATCCCTCGTGAAGCTTTCTTT.

This clonotype was found a few times. J is TRBJ2-7 and V is TRBV6-5, with 9 positions matching TRBD2. Germline V lookup: CDR1 MNHEY, CDR2 SVGAGI. V was clipped by 0 bases and J by 2 bases; unmatched bases: 2. The CDR3 sequence is 15 residues long. The CDR3 DNA reads TGTGCCAGCAGTTACTCGACTAGCGGTGCCTACGAGCAGTACTTC. Amino acid sequence: CASSYSTSGAYEQYF.

The rearrangement links TRBV7-2 to TRBJ2-5; D ambiguous. The V end lost 5 bases, the J end lost 6 bases, and 10 bases lay between the germline ends. Germline V gene sequence: CDR1 SGHTA, CDR2 FQGNSA. The CDR3 length is 12 residues. The CDR3 DNA follows: TGTGCCAGCAGCCAGCCACAAAAGACCCAGTACTTC. Translation: CASSQPQKTQYF.

V gene TRBV7-2 combines with J gene TRBJ1-1; D remains ambiguous. Germline V lookup: CDR1 SGHTA, CDR2 FQGNSA. This CDR3 region has 15 residues. Trimming took 5 bases from V and 6 from J, leaving 19 bases between them. CDR3 sequence reads: CASSPTLVGDSEAFF. CDR3 sequence (DNA): TGTGCCAGCAGCCCAACATTAGTGGGTGACTCTGAAGCTTTCTTT. The full variable domain, with the rest looked up from reference TRBV7-2 and TRBJ1-1, is GAGVSQSPSNKVTEKGKDVELRCDPISGHTALYWYRQSLGQGLEFLIYFQGNSAPDKSGLPSDRFSAERTGGSVSTLTIQRTQQEDSAVYLCASSPTLVGDSEAFFGQGTRLTVV.

The sample holds many counts of this clonotype. J is TRBJ2-7 and V is TRBV5-1, with D perhaps being TRBD1 or TRBD2 (5 bases each). The ends were cut back, 5 bases at V and 6 bases at J, with 15 bases in the middle. The CDR3 extends over 13 amino acids. The V gene's germline CDR1 is SGHRS and CDR2 YFSETQ. CDR3 sequence (DNA): TGCGCCAGCAGTCCTATCCCCGGGACCGAGCAGTACTTC. It encodes CASSPIPGTEQYF.

There are many counts of this clonotype. The chain carries TRBV7-2 and TRBJ2-7; no definite D call. V lost 1 base, J lost 5 bases, and 12 bases lay in between. Germline V lookup: CDR1 SGHTA, CDR2 FQGNSA. CDR3 size: 14 residues. The CDR3 sequence is CASSLGLRSHEQYF. The CDR3 bases are TGTGCCAGCAGCTTAGGGTTACGAAGCCACGAGCAGTACTTC.

This clonotype was picked up many times. The rearrangement links TRBV12-3 or TRBV12-4 to TRBJ2-5; D not resolved. V was cut by 3 bases and J by 7 bases, with 12 bases left in between. The CDR3 consists of 13 residues. CDR3 in amino acids: CASSFLGLGTQYF. In DNA form, the CDR3 reads TGTGCCAGCAGTTTTCTTGGGCTAGGGACCCAGTACTTC.

This clonotype was seen ten or more times. Since a much larger clone is just one base distant, this may be a read error. The gene calls are TRBV6-1 and TRBJ1-3; no definite D call. This CDR3 is 12 amino acids long. Germline V gene lookup returns CDR1 MNHNS and CDR2 SASEGT. The CDR3 nucleotides are TGTGCCAGCGCGAATGCTGGAACCACCATATATTTT. Translated, it gives CASANAGTTIYF.

This clonotype was detected many times. This chain links TRBV2 with TRBJ2-2, with D tentatively TRBD2 (6 bases). Per germline, CDR1 SNHLY and CDR2 FYNNEI. CDR3 length: 15 amino acids. V lost 6 bases and J lost 4, with 15 bases in between. CDR3 coding DNA: TGTGCCAGCAGCACCGGGCAGGGAGGCACCGGGGAGCTGTTTTTT. The encoded protein is CASSTGQGGTGELFF.

The J gene is TRBJ2-7, the V gene TRBV20-1; no definite D call. Germline lookup yields CDR1 DFQATT and CDR2 SNEGSKA (reference sequence). The CDR3 sequence is 15 residues long. Trimming stripped 4 bases from V and 2 bases from J, with 18 bases between. CDR3 in amino acids: CSAKENLESPYEQYF. The DNA for the CDR3 is TGCAGTGCTAAAGAGAACCTAGAATCCCCCTACGAGCAGTACTTC.

This clonotype turned up a few times. The V gene is TRBV20-1, the J gene TRBJ2-5; D uncertain. CDR3 size: 11 residues. Germline V gene data show CDR1 as DFQATT and CDR2 as SNEGSKA (reference sequence). The V and J ends lost 5 bases and 0 bases respectively, with 4 bases between them. The CDR3 loop reads CSAVDQETQYF. The CDR3 DNA reads TGCAGTGCTGTCGACCAAGAGACCCAGTACTTC.

The gene calls are TRBV11-2 and TRBJ1-1; no clear D. CDR3 length equals 16 residues. Germline V CDR1 and CDR2: SGHAT, FQNNGV. V was cut by 4 bases and J by 3 bases, with 18 bases left in between. The DNA of the CDR3 is TGTGCCAGCAGCTCCTTGGGTTTACGCGTGGACACTGAAGCTTTCTTT. It encodes CASSSLGLRVDTEAFF.

This clonotype was observed many times. The genes are TRBV27 and TRBJ2-5, with 8 bases lining up with TRBD2. This CDR3 has 17 residues. V lost 2 bases and J lost 0; bases outside the gene matches: 8. Germline CDR1 MNHEY, CDR2 SMNVEV (reference sequence). The CDR3 DNA reads as TGTGCCAGCAGTTTAACGGGAAGCGGGGGATACCAAGAGACCCAGTACTTC. Translation: CASSLTGSGGYQETQYF.

In this sample, this clonotype turned up many times. The CDR3 is CATSRVTGELFF. CDR3 DNA sequence: TGTGCCACCAGTCGGGTCACCGGGGAGCTGTTTTTT. The J gene is TRBJ2-2, the V gene TRBV24-1; D not certain. Trimming shortened V by 6 bases and J by 4 bases, and 5 bases separated the two germline ends. The CDR3 spans 12 residues. CDR1 is KGHDR, CDR2 SFDVKD, per germline.

This clonotype was picked up many times. The chain has TRBV12-3 or TRBV12-4 and TRBJ2-7; D is perhaps TRBD2 (6 bases). V was pared by 5 bases and J by 4 bases, with 18 bases between. CDR3 size: 15 residues. CDR3 nucleotides: TGTGCCAGCAGTACCGGGACTGTGAGAAGTTACGAGCAGTACTTC. This codes for CASSTGTVRSYEQYF.

This chain joins TRBV4-1 and TRBJ1-1; D call uncertain. With 4 bases removed from V and 3 bases from J, the gap between germline ends came to 21 bases. The CDR3 sequence is 17 residues long. Germline loops: CDR1 MGHRA, CDR2 YSYEKL. The DNA of the CDR3 is TGCGCCAGCAGCCTACCACGGTCGAGGAGATTCGACACTGAAGCTTTCTTT. Translated, it gives CASSLPRSRRFDTEAFF.